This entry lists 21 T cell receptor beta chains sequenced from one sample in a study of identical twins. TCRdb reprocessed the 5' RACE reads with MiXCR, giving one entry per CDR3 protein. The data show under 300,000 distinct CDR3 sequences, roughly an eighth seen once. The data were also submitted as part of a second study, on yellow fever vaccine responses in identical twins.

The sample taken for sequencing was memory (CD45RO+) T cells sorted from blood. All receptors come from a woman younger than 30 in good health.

The CDR3 region is CASGPGTANTEAFF. CDR3 DNA: TGCGCCAGCGGACCCGGGACGGCGAACACTGAAGCTTTCTTT. The chain carries TRBV5-1 and TRBJ1-1, with a tentative D call TRBD1 (5 bases). Germline-derived CDR1 and CDR2 are SGHRS and YFSETQ. CDR3 length: 14 residues. With 7 bases removed from V and 1 base from J, the gap between germline ends came to 14 bases.

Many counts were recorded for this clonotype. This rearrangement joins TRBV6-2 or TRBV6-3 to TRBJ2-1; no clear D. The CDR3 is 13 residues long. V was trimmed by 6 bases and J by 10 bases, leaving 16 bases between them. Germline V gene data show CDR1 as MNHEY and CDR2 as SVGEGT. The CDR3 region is CASSPTEVSEQFF. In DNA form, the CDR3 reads TGTGCCAGCAGCCCGACCGAGGTTTCGGAGCAGTTCTTC.

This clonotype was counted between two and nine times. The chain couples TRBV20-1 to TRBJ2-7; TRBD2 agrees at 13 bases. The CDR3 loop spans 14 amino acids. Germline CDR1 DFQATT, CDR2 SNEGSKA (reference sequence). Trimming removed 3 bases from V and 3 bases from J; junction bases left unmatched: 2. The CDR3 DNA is TGCAGTGCTAGCCGACTAGCGGGAGGCTACGAGCAGTACTTC. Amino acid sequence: CSASRLAGGYEQYF.

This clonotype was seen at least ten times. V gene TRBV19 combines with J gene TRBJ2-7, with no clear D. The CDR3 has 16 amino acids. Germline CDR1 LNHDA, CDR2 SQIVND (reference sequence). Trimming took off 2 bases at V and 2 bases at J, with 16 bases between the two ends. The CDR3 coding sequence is TGTGCCAGTAGTATAATCCGGATAACAAACCCCTACGAGCAGTACTTC. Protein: CASSIIRITNPYEQYF.

Here the CDR3 DNA reads TGTGCCAGCAGCTACCCCGGGACTTCGTCATACAATGAGCAGTTCTTC. It codes for CASSYPGTSSYNEQFF. The chain links TRBV28 to TRBJ2-1; a possible D gene is TRBD2 (6 bases). V lost 6 bases to trimming and J lost 4 bases, with 19 bases between them. CDR1 MDHEN and CDR2 SYDVKM come from the germline V gene. The CDR3 sequence is 16 residues long.

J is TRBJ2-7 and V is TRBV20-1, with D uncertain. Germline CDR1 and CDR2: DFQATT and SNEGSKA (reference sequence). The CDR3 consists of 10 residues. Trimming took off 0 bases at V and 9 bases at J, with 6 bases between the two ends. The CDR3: CSARDRWQYF. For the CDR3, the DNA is TGCAGTGCTAGAGACCGTTGGCAGTACTTC.

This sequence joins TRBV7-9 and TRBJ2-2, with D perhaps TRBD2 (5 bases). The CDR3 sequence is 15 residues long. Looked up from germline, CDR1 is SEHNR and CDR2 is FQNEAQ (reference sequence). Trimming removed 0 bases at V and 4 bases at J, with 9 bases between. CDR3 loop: CASSLAVGSTGELFF. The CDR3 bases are TGTGCCAGCAGCTTAGCGGTGGGGAGCACCGGGGAGCTGTTTTTT.

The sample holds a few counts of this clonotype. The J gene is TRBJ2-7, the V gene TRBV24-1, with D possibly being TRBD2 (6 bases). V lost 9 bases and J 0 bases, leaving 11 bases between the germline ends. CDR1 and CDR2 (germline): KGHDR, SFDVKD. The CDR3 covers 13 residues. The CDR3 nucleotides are TGTGCCACCGCTAGCGTCAGCTCCTACGAGCAGTACTTC. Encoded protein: CATASVSSYEQYF.

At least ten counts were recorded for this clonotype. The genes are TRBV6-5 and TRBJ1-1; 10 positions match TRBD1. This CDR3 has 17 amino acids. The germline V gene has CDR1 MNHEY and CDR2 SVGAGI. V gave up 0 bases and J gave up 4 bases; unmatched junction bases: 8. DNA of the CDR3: TGTGCCAGCAGTTACTCATCCGGACAGGGGGGTGGCACTGAAGCTTTCTTT. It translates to CASSYSSGQGGGTEAFF.

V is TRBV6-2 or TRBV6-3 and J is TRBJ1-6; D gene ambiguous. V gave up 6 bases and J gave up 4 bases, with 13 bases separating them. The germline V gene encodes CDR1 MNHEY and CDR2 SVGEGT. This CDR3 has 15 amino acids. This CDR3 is CASSTLTAYNSPLHF. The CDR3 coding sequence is TGTGCCAGCAGCACCCTCACCGCTTATAATTCACCCCTCCACTTT.

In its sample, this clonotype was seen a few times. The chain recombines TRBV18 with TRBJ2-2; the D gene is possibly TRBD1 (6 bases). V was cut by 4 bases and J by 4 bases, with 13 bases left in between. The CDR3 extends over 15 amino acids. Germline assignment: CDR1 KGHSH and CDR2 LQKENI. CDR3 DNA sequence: TGTGCCAGCTCACAACAGGGATCGGGCACCGGGGAGCTGTTTTTT. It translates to CASSQQGSGTGELFF.

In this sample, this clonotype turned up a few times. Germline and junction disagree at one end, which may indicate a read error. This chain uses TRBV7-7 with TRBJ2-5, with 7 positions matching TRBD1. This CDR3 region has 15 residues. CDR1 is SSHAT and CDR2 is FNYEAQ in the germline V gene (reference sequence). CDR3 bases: TGTGCTAGCAGCCGGACAGGATCGGCGGGAGAGACCCAGTACTTC. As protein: CASSRTGSAGETQYF.

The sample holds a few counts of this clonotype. The CDR3 nucleotides read TGTGCCAGCAGCCCACTCCTTAGACGGGGGGGGGGCACAGATACGCAGTATTTT. Amino acid sequence: CASSPLLRRGGGTDTQYF. The rearrangement links TRBV11-2 to TRBJ2-3; 8 nucleotides agree with TRBD2. The CDR3 is 18 amino acids. J was trimmed by 1 base and V by 5 bases; bases with no gene match: 14. Germline V gene lookup returns CDR1 SGHAT and CDR2 FQNNGV.

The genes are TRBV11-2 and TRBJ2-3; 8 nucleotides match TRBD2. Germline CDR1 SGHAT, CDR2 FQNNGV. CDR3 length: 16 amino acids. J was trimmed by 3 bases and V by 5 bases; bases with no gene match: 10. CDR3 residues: CASSRVTGGRTDTQYF. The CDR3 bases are TGTGCCAGCAGCCGCGTTACGGGGGGGAGAACAGATACGCAGTATTTT.

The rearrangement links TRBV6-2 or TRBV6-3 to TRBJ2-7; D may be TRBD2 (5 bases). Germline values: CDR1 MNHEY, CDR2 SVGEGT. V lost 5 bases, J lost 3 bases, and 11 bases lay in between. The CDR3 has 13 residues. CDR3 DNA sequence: TGTGCCAGCAGTATAGACTATAACTACGAGCAGTACTTC. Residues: CASSIDYNYEQYF.

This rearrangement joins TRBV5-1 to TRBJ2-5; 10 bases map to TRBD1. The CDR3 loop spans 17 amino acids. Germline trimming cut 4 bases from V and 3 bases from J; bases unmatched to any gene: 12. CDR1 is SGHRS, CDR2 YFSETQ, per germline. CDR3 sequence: CASSRDRGQGSEETQYF. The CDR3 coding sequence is TGCGCCAGCAGCCGAGATAGGGGACAGGGGTCTGAAGAGACCCAGTACTTC.

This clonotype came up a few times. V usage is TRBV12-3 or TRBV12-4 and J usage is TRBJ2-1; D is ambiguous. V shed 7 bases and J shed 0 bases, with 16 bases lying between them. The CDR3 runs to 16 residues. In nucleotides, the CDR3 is TGTGCCAGCACTTTGTTGCCTTGGAGCTCCTACAATGAGCAGTTCTTC. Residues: CASTLLPWSSYNEQFF.

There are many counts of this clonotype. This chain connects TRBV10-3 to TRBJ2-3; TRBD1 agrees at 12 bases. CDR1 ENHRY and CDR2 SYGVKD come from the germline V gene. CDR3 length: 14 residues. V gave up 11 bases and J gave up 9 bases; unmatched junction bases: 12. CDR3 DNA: TGTGCCTCCCAGCCGGGACAGGGGGCGAGGACGCAGTATTTT. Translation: CASQPGQGARTQYF.

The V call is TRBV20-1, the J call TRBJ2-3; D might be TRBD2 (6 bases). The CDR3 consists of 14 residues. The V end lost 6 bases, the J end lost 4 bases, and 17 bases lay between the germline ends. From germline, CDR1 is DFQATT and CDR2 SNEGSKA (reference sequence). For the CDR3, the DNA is TGCAGTGCCTGGGGTCAACCGGGGGCAGATACGCAGTATTTT. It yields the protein CSAWGQPGADTQYF.

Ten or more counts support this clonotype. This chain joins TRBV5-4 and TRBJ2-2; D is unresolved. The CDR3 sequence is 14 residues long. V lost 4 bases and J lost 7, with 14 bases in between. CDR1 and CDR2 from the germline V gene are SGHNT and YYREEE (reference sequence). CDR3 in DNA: TGTGCCAGCAGCCAAATGAGTATAGGCGGGGAGCTGTTTTTT. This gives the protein CASSQMSIGGELFF.

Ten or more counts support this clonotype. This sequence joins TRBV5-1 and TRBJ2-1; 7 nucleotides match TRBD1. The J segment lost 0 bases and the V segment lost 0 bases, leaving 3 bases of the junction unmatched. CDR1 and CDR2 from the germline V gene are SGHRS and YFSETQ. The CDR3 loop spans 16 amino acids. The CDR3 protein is CASSLEGARSYNEQFF. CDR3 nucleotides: TGCGCCAGCAGCTTGGAGGGGGCCCGCTCCTACAATGAGCAGTTCTTC.